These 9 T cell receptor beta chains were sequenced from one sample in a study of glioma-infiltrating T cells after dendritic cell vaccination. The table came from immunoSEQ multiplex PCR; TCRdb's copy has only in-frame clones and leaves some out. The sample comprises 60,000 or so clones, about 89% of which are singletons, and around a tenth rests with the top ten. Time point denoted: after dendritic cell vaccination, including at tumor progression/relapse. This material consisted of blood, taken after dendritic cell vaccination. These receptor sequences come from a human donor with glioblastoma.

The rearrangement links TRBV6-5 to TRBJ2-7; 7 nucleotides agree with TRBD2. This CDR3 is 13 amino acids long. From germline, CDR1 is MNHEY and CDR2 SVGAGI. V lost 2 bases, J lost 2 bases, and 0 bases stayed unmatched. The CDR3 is CASSYRGAYEQYF. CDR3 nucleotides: TGTGCCAGCAGTTACCGGGGGGCCTACGAGCAGTACTTC.

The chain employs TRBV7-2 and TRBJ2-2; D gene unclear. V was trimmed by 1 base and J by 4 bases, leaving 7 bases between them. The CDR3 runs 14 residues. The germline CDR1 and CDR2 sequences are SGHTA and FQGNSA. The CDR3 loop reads CASSLELSTGELFF. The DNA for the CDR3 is TGTGCCAGCAGCTTAGAATTGAGCACCGGGGAGCTGTTTTTT.

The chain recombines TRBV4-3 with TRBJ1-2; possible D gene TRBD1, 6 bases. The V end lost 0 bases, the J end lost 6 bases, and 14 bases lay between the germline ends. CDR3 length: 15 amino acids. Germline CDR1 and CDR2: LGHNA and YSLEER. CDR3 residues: CASSQDLCGGDGYTF. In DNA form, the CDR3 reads TGCGCCAGCAGCCAAGATCTCTGCGGGGGCGATGGCTACACCTTC.

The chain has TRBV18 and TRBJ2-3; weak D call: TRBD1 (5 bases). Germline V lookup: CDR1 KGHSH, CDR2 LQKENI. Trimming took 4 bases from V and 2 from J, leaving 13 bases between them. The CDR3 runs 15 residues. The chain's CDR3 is CASSLTKTATDTQYF. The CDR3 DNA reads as TGTGCCAGCTCACTTACTAAGACAGCCACAGATACGCAGTATTTT. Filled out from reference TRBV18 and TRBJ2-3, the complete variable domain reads NAGVMQNPRHLVRRRGQEARLRCSPMKGHSHVYWYRQLPEEGLKFMVYLQKENIIDESGMPKERFSAEFPKEGPSILRIQQVVRGDSAAYFCASSLTKTATDTQYFGPGTRLTVL.

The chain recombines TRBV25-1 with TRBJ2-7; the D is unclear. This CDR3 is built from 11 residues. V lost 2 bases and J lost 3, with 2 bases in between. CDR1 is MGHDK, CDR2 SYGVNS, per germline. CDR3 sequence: CASSERYEQYF. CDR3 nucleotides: TGTGCCAGCAGTGAACGCTACGAGCAGTACTTC.

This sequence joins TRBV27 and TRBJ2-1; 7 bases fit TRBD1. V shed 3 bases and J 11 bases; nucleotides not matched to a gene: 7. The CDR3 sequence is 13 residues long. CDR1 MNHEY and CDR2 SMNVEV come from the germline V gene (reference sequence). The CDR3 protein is CASSLWGTEQQFF. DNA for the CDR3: TGTGCCAGCAGTTTGTGGGGGACAGAACAGCAGTTCTTC.

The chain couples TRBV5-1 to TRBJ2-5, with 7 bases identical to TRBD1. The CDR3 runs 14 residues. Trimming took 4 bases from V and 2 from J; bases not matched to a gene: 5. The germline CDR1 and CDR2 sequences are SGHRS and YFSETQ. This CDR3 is CASSVWTGQETQYF. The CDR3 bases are TGCGCCAGCAGCGTGTGGACAGGACAAGAGACCCAGTACTTC.

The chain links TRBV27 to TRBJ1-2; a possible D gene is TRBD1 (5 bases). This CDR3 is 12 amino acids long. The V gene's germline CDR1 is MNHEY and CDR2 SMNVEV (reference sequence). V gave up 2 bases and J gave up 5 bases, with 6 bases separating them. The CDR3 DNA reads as TGTGCCAGCAGTTTAAAGGGGTATGGCTACACCTTC. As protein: CASSLKGYGYTF.

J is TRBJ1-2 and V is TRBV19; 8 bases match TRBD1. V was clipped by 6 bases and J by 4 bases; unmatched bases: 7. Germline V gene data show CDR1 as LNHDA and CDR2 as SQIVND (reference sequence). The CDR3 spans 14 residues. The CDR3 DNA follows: TGTGCCAGTAGGGGCGGACAGGGAGTCTATGGCTACACCTTC. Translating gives CASRGGQGVYGYTF.